Reported below is one T cell receptor (beta chain). As handled by the study authors: It was from reference gene primer amplification that nucleated cell counts were estimated. Using immunoSEQ multiplex PCR, the repertoire was profiled, and TCRdb retains in-frame clones only, with some absent. V, J and clone size were drawn from that table, and D and trimming were deduced from the DNA. The sample has around 230,000 clones, 70% to 85% seen once. V was clipped by 1 base and J by 6 bases, with 16 bases between them. CDR1 is SGHTA, CDR2 FQGTGA, per germline. The CDR3 length is 16 residues. This sample was taken from a study of blood T cell repertoires in COVID-19. Study overall: Samples came from the United States, Italy and Spain, spanning acute and convalescent COVID-19. T cells, B-cell-depleted T cells, or PBMCs provided the cDNA or gDNA that served as material.

The chain joins TRBV7-3 to TRBJ2-1, with D hard to call. Sequencing was performed on PBMCs or T cells enriched from blood (not recorded which). This TCR was sampled from a man aged 35-49 years who had recovered from COVID-19. The CDR3 coding sequence is TGTGCCAGCAGCTTAAAAAGGTTGGTCACGGGCAATGAGCAGTTCTTC. It is translated as CASSLKRLVTGNEQFF.